This record concerns one T cell receptor beta chain sequence. The antigen is undetermined. The data are from a study of CD8 T cells in ankylosing spondylitis. Overall study findings and caveats: Among TCR beta sequences, a motif of 7 to 9 highly homologous variants appeared characteristic of ankylosing spondylitis blood.

One entry per CDR3 protein, called by TCRdb with MiXCR from the 5' RACE reads. The sample holds 700,000 or so distinct CDR3 sequences, roughly 19% seen once. Trimming took 0 bases from V and 2 from J, leaving 11 bases between them. This CDR3 region has 15 residues. The V gene's germline CDR1 is SGHKS and CDR2 YYEKEE (reference sequence). This sequence was found in a male donor with ankylosing spondylitis. The sequencing sample was made of blood, either unsorted or a sorted T cell fraction (not recorded which). This rearrangement joins TRBV5-5 to TRBJ1-2, with D unclear. The CDR3 is CASSLAAEVNYGYTF. For the CDR3, the DNA is TGTGCCAGCAGCTTGGCGGCAGAAGTCAACTATGGCTACACCTTC. Full variable domain (missing parts from reference TRBV5-5 and TRBJ1-2): DAGVTQSPTHLIKTRGQQVTLRCSPISGHKSVSWYQQVLGQGPQFIFQYYEKEERGRGNFPDRFSARQFPNYSSELNVNALLLGDSALYLCASSLAAEVNYGYTFGSGTRLTVV.